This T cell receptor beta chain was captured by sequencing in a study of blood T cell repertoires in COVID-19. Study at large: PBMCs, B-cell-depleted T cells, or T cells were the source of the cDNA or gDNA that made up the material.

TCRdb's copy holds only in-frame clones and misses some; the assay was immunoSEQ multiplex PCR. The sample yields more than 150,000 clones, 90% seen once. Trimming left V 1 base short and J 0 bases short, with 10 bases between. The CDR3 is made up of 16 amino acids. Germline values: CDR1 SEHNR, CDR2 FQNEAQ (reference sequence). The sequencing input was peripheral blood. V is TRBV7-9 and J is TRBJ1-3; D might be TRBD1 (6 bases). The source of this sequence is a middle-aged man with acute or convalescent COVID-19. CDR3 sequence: CASSLEVTGSGNTIYF. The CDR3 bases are TGTGCCAGCAGCTTAGAGGTGACAGGCTCTGGAAACACCATATATTTT. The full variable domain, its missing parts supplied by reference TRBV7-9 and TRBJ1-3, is DTGVSQNPRHKITKRGQNVTFRCDPISEHNRLYWYRQTLGQGPEFLTYFQNEAQLEKSRLLSDRFSAERPKGSFSTLEIQRTEQGDSAMYLCASSLEVTGSGNTIYFGEGSWLTVV.